Each of the 7 T cell receptor beta chains below was sequenced from the same sample in a study of human thymus T cells. The source of the thymus tissue was resections taken during corrective heart surgery. Repertoires were generated with immunoSEQ multiplex PCR, while TCRdb's copy carries only in-frame clones and drops some. This sample has 70,000 to 75,000 clones, with roughly 95% found just once. Sequenced: thymus tissue. The receptors stem from a girl less than two years old with a congenital heart defect but otherwise immunologically healthy.

The V call is TRBV4-2, the J call TRBJ1-1; D call uncertain. The CDR3 runs 13 residues. V lost 1 base to trimming and J lost 0 bases, with 3 bases between them. Germline V gives CDR1 LGHNA, CDR2 YNFKEQ. The CDR3 region is CASSQGVNTEAFF. Here the CDR3 DNA reads TGTGCCAGCAGCCAAGGAGTGAACACTGAAGCTTTCTTT.

The chain couples TRBV5-1 to TRBJ2-7; D possibly corresponds to TRBD1 (6 bases). The CDR3 covers 16 residues. The V gene's germline CDR1 is SGHRS and CDR2 YFSETQ. The V and J ends lost 4 bases and 0 bases respectively, with 17 bases between them. The CDR3 DNA reads as TGCGCCAGCAGCCTCAATTTCGGGACACCCTCCTACGAGCAGTACTTC. It yields the protein CASSLNFGTPSYEQYF.

This chain uses TRBV6-4 with TRBJ2-1; the D gene is possibly TRBD1 (6 bases). Germline V gives CDR1 MRHNA, CDR2 SNTAGT. This CDR3 region has 13 residues. V was clipped by 6 bases and J by 9 bases, with 15 bases between them. CDR3 region: CASRGHYSGEQFF. The CDR3 DNA is TGTGCCAGCAGGGGACATTACTCCGGTGAGCAGTTCTTC.

J is TRBJ2-5 and V is TRBV5-1; weak D call: TRBD1 (6 bases). V gave up 6 bases and J gave up 3 bases, with 15 bases separating them. The CDR3 sequence is 14 residues long. CDR1 is SGHRS, CDR2 YFSETQ, per germline. CDR3 protein: CASNSGPGEETQYF. The CDR3 nucleotides are TGCGCCAGCAACTCCGGACCAGGGGAAGAGACCCAGTACTTC.

V is TRBV2 and J is TRBJ2-5, with 16 bases identical to TRBD2. Trimming took 6 bases from V and 5 from J; bases not matched to a gene: 12. Germline lookup yields CDR1 SNHLY and CDR2 FYNNEI. The CDR3 consists of 18 residues. CDR3 sequence reads: CASRGLAGGFRGLETQYF. The CDR3 DNA reads as TGTGCCAGCAGGGGACTAGCGGGAGGGTTTAGGGGGTTGGAGACCCAGTACTTC.

The chain is built from TRBV11-2 and TRBJ1-4; 7 bases align to TRBD1. There are 17 residues in the CDR3. Trimming cost V 5 bases and J 0 bases; bases outside gene matches: 9. Germline-derived CDR1 and CDR2 are SGHAT and FQNNGV. The DNA of the CDR3 is TGTGCCAGCAGCATAAGGACAGGTCTAGCAACTAATGAAAAACTGTTTTTT. Protein: CASSIRTGLATNEKLFF.

This rearrangement joins TRBV19 to TRBJ2-3; 10 bases fit TRBD2. The germline gives CDR1 LNHDA, CDR2 SQIVND (reference sequence). The CDR3 is 16 amino acids. The V and J ends lost 10 bases and 4 bases, in that order; junction bases with no gene match: 14. The CDR3: CATTAQAGGPADTQYF. The CDR3 DNA reads as TGTGCCACCACTGCCCAAGCGGGAGGGCCCGCAGATACGCAGTATTTT.